This T cell receptor (beta chain) was sequenced for a study of T cell responses to AZD1222 COVID-19 vaccine. Study-level background: Recipients boosted at about 4 weeks or about 12 weeks are pooled.

The ends were cut back, 4 bases at V and 9 bases at J, with 14 bases in the middle. This CDR3 contains 14 residues. Generated by immunoSEQ multiplex PCR, the TCRdb table keeps only in-frame clones and is missing some. This table holds fewer than 120,000 clones, 80% to 95% found once. Concerning this clone: Its antigen remains unknown.

Broader study findings: With two AZD1222 doses given, Spike-specific TCR breadth and depth both rose.

The specimen was peripheral blood, collected on day 0 of AZD1222 vaccination. This receptor was obtained from an adult in good health. The chain recombines TRBV5-3 with TRBJ1-6; D possibly corresponds to TRBD1 (5 bases). TRBV5-3 is an ORF for which the function is uncertain. CDR3 amino acids: CARSTGQGGSPLHF. The CDR3 nucleotides are TGTGCCAGAAGCACTGGTCAGGGCGGTTCACCCCTCCACTTT.